These 19 T cell receptor beta chains came from one sample sequenced in a study of shared clonotypes between healthy human individuals. TCRdb's table, derived via immunoSEQ multiplex PCR, lists solely in-frame clones and lacks some. The top ten hold 10% of the sample, which has roughly 300,000 clones, about 73% seen once. The sequencing sample was made of memory CD4+ T cells sorted from blood. Subset reported: CD45RA-negative fraction. These receptors were taken from a young man in good health.

The chain joins TRBV7-2 to TRBJ2-7; D possibly corresponds to TRBD1 (6 bases). In germline, CDR1 is SGHTA, CDR2 FQGNSA. V was clipped by 4 bases and J by 7 bases, with 17 bases between them. This CDR3 has 14 amino acids. Written as DNA, the CDR3 is TGTGCCAGCAGCTACAACTCCGGGACACAGGAGCAGTACTTC. Protein: CASSYNSGTQEQYF.

This chain connects TRBV7-9 to TRBJ2-7, with no clear D. Germline CDR1 reads SEHNR; CDR2 reads FQNEAQ (reference sequence). The CDR3 totals 12 residues. V was trimmed by 5 bases and J by 6 bases, leaving 11 bases between them. This chain's CDR3 is CASSPLLGEQYF. The CDR3 region has the DNA TGTGCCAGCAGCCCGCTTTTGGGCGAGCAGTACTTC.

The genes are TRBV7-2 and TRBJ2-3, with a possible D match to TRBD2 (6 bases). This CDR3 spans 17 amino acids. V lost 2 bases, J lost 4 bases, and 19 bases lay in between. Germline CDR1 reads SGHTA; CDR2 reads FQGNSA. CDR3 amino acids: CASSLQLSGTGADTQYF. The CDR3 DNA reads TGTGCCAGCAGCTTACAGTTGTCGGGAACGGGGGCAGATACGCAGTATTTT.

The chain carries TRBV20-1 and TRBJ2-3; D is uncertain. Per germline, CDR1 DFQATT and CDR2 SNEGSKA (reference sequence). Deletions cut 6 bases from V and 3 bases from J, with 7 bases between. The CDR3 is made up of 11 amino acids. The CDR3 coding sequence is TGCAGTGCGAAACGAACAGATACGCAGTATTTT. It specifies CSAKRTDTQYF.

The rearrangement joins TRBV5-1 to TRBJ2-1, with 11 positions matching TRBD2. This CDR3 spans 17 amino acids. From germline, CDR1 is SGHRS and CDR2 YFSETQ. Trimming removed 2 bases from V and 0 bases from J; junction bases left unmatched: 4. CDR3 amino acids: CASSFLAGGSSYNEQFF. In DNA, the CDR3 is TGCGCCAGCAGCTTTTTAGCGGGAGGGAGCTCCTACAATGAGCAGTTCTTC.

In its sample, this clone was seen once. This chain uses TRBV28 with TRBJ1-5, with D hard to call. Looked up from germline, CDR1 is MDHEN and CDR2 is SYDVKM. The CDR3 is 16 amino acids. The germline V and J ends were trimmed by 6 bases and 0 bases, with 15 bases remaining between them. The CDR3, as DNA: TGTGCCAGCAGCGGTCCCATTCCTCGTAGCAATCAGCCCCAGCATTTT. Its protein product is CASSGPIPRSNQPQHF.

The sample holds one count of this clone. CDR3: CASSSPPGLVGDTQYF. The CDR3 DNA reads as TGTGCCAGCAGCTCGCCCCCGGGACTAGTAGGTGATACGCAGTATTTT. This chain joins TRBV7-2 and TRBJ2-3; the match to TRBD2 covers 8 bases. The V gene end was trimmed by 4 bases and the J gene end by 6 bases; junction bases not matched to a gene: 12. The CDR3 extends over 16 amino acids. Per germline, CDR1 SGHTA and CDR2 FQGNSA.

The V call is TRBV28, the J call TRBJ2-2, with 10 positions matching TRBD2. Germline loops: CDR1 MDHEN, CDR2 SYDVKM. The V gene end was trimmed by 6 bases and the J gene end by 2 bases; junction bases not matched to a gene: 15. This CDR3 spans 19 amino acids. The CDR3 DNA reads as TGTGCCAGCAGCCCTTTAGGGCAGGGACTAGCGCGTAACACCGGGGAGCTGTTTTTT. It encodes CASSPLGQGLARNTGELFF.

This chain joins TRBV18 and TRBJ1-4; 8 bases are a match to TRBD1. Unmatched junction bases numbered 5, after V lost 5 bases and J lost 0 bases. The germline V gene encodes CDR1 KGHSH and CDR2 LQKENI. The CDR3 consists of 16 residues. The CDR3 here is CASSSDRAATNEKLFF. CDR3 coding DNA: TGTGCCAGCTCATCGGACAGGGCCGCAACTAATGAAAAACTGTTTTTT.

CDR3 bases: TGCGCCAGCAGCTCGACCGGGACACCCCCCGACGAGCAGTACTTC. Protein: CASSSTGTPPDEQYF. The rearrangement links TRBV5-1 to TRBJ2-7, with a possible D match to TRBD1 (6 bases). The CDR3 has 15 residues. V was pared by 3 bases and J by 5 bases, with 18 bases between. CDR1 is SGHRS and CDR2 is YFSETQ in the germline V gene. The variable domain in full, completed from reference TRBV5-1 and TRBJ2-7, reads KAGVTQTPRYLIKTRGQQVTLSCSPISGHRSVSWYQQTPGQGLQFLFEYFSETQRNKGNFPGRFSGRQFSNSRSEMNVSTLELGDSALYLCASSSTGTPPDEQYFGPGTRLTVT.

This chain uses TRBV4-3 with TRBJ2-1; 8 nucleotides match TRBD1. Germline assignment: CDR1 LGHNA and CDR2 YSLEER. There are 17 residues in the CDR3. With 4 bases clipped from V and 8 bases from J, the junction kept 16 bases outside the gene matches. The CDR3 region is CASSPRADRGPVDEQFF. In DNA, the CDR3 is TGCGCCAGCAGCCCTCGCGCAGACAGGGGACCCGTGGATGAGCAGTTCTTC.

This chain uses TRBV28 with TRBJ2-1, with 8 positions matching TRBD2. V trimming: 2 bases; J trimming: 7 bases; junction bases outside the gene matches: 7. Germline values: CDR1 MDHEN, CDR2 SYDVKM. This CDR3 comprises 15 residues. CDR3 sequence reads: CASSLGGRSWNEQFF. DNA of the CDR3: TGTGCCAGCAGTTTAGGCGGGAGGTCATGGAATGAGCAGTTCTTC.

The V call is TRBV5-1, the J call TRBJ2-1; weak D call: TRBD1 (5 bases). CDR3 length: 15 amino acids. With 0 bases removed from V and 6 bases from J, the gap between germline ends came to 13 bases. The germline V gene has CDR1 SGHRS and CDR2 YFSETQ. The CDR3 sequence: CASSLEPGFGNEQFF. The CDR3 region has the DNA TGCGCCAGCAGCTTGGAGCCAGGGTTCGGCAATGAGCAGTTCTTC.

The chain employs TRBV11-3 and TRBJ2-2; no clear D gene. This CDR3 has 15 amino acids. V lost 1 base, J lost 3 bases, and 9 bases lay in between. Germline assignment: CDR1 SGHNT and CDR2 YENEEA. CDR3 bases: TGTGCCAGCAGCTTAGGGTGGAAGGACACCGGGGAGCTGTTTTTT. Residues: CASSLGWKDTGELFF. Together with reference TRBV11-3 and TRBJ2-2, the CDR3 gives the full variable domain: EAGVVQSPRYKIIEKKQPVAFWCNPISGHNTLYWYLQNLGQGPELLIRYENEEAVDDSQLPKDRFSAERLKGVDSTLKIQPAELGDSAVYLCASSLGWKDTGELFFGEGSRLTVL.

This clone was recorded a few times. V usage is TRBV5-1 and J usage is TRBJ2-5; TRBD1 aligns across 9 bases. The CDR3 consists of 14 residues. Germline V CDR1 and CDR2: SGHRS, YFSETQ. V shed 6 bases, J shed 2 bases, and the junction held 5 bases outside the gene matches. CDR3 coding DNA: TGCGCCAGCAAACCGGGACAGGGACAAGAGACCCAGTACTTC. It is translated as CASKPGQGQETQYF. The full variable domain, its missing parts supplied by reference TRBV5-1 and TRBJ2-5, is KAGVTQTPRYLIKTRGQQVTLSCSPISGHRSVSWYQQTPGQGLQFLFEYFSETQRNKGNFPGRFSGRQFSNSRSEMNVSTLELGDSALYLCASKPGQGQETQYFGPGTRLLVL.

The J gene is TRBJ2-1, the V gene TRBV7-2, with D uncertain. Germline V gene sequence: CDR1 SGHTA, CDR2 FQGNSA. The V gene lost 2 bases and the J gene lost 7 bases, with 18 bases spanning the gap. The CDR3 is made up of 16 amino acids. The CDR3 nucleotides are TGTGCCAGCAGCTTACCCGACGGAACAGTCGAAAATGAGCAGTTCTTC. Its protein product is CASSLPDGTVENEQFF. Full variable domain (rest looked up from reference TRBV7-2 and TRBJ2-1): GAGVSQSPSNKVTEKGKDVELRCDPISGHTALYWYRQSLGQGLEFLIYFQGNSAPDKSGLPSDRFSAERTGGSVSTLTIQRTQQEDSAVYLCASSLPDGTVENEQFFGPGTRLTVL.

The V call is TRBV29-1, the J call TRBJ2-3, with TRBD2 matching over 10 bases. CDR1 is SQVTM, CDR2 ANQGSEA, per germline. The CDR3 length is 14 residues. The J segment lost 4 bases and the V segment lost 6 bases, leaving 7 bases of the junction unmatched. The CDR3 DNA reads TGCAGCGTCAGCACTAGCGGGATGGCAGATACGCAGTATTTT. It yields the protein CSVSTSGMADTQYF.

This clone was counted only a few times. The genes are TRBV6-5 and TRBJ2-6; D ambiguous. V was shortened by 4 bases and J by 2 bases, with 3 bases between the two germline ends. CDR1 is MNHEY, CDR2 SVGAGI, per germline. The CDR3 is 13 residues long. CDR3 in DNA: TGTGCCAGCAGTTCTACTGGGGCCAACGTCCTGACTTTC. This codes for CASSSTGANVLTF.

The chain is built from TRBV2 and TRBJ1-5; 8 bases align to TRBD1. The V gene end was trimmed by 3 bases and the J gene end by 4 bases; junction bases not matched to a gene: 2. Germline CDR1 SNHLY, CDR2 FYNNEI. The CDR3 sequence is 14 residues long. The CDR3 loop reads CASSDRGHNQPQHF. DNA for the CDR3: TGTGCCAGCAGTGACAGGGGGCATAATCAGCCCCAGCATTTT. The whole variable domain, remainder taken from reference TRBV2 and TRBJ1-5, is EPEVTQTPSHQVTQMGQEVILRCVPISNHLYFYWYRQILGQKVEFLVSFYNNEISEKSEIFDDQFSVERPDGSNFTLKIRSTKLEDSAMYFCASSDRGHNQPQHFGDGTRLSIL.